This T cell receptor beta chain was sequenced during a study of vaccination effects on CD4 cells after COVID-19. On the study more broadly: Vaccination of participants consisted of two doses of either the BNT162b2 or mRNA-1273 vaccine.

Antigen-specific CD4+ T cells were first expanded with viral peptide pools by the ViraFEST assay and only then sequenced. Isolation of CD4+ T cells took place after around 10 days of culture. PCR confirmed that the person was infected with SARS-CoV-2 between March and December 2020. On day 3 and again on day 7, half the medium was replaced with IL-2 medium. The study's findings and limits: Vaccine- and infection-induced clones showed marked clonal contraction late following vaccination. Sampling in the study covered few convalescent patients and included no early post-infection timepoints.

The assay was immunoSEQ multiplex PCR, and TCRdb's table has in-frame clones only and misses some. Of approximately 38,000 clones listed, just under 75% are singletons. The trim removed 0 bases at V and 4 bases at J, leaving 5 bases unmatched. The CDR3 loop spans 15 amino acids. As for this clone: Antigen: not known.

This sequence joins TRBV23-1 and TRBJ2-5; 7 bases are a match to TRBD1. TRBV23-1 is an ORF; its function is uncertain. The sample consisted of CD4+ T cells from PBMCs cultured with a peptide pool, taken before COVID-19 vaccination. The TCR comes from a human donor who had a prior SARS-CoV-2 infection. CDR3 nucleotides: TGCGCCAGCAGTCAATCACGAGACAGGGTAGAGACCCAGTACTTC. The encoded protein is CASSQSRDRVETQYF.